These T cell receptor beta chains were read from a single sample in a study of shared clonotypes between healthy human individuals. Data came from immunoSEQ multiplex PCR; TCRdb stores just in-frame clones and leaves some out. The table records about 1.5 million clones, more than 95% of them present only once. Sequenced input: naive CD4+ T cells sorted from blood. The receptors come from a man aged 25-45 years in good health. CDR3s include the opening cysteine and the closing phenylalanine or tryptophan. Fields, in order: V gene, clone size, D gene, J gene, CDR3 DNA, CDR3 protein. D genes are given only for firm matches. Rows give clone size only sometimes, using once, few, many, or a class for an expanded clone.

v_call: TRBV10-3; clone_size: NA; d_call: TRBD2; j_call: TRBJ2-7; cdr3_nt: TGTGCCATCAGTGTGGGGGGGGACTACGAGCAGTACTTC; cdr3_aa: CAISVGGDYEQYF
v_call: TRBV9; clone_size: NA; d_call: NA; j_call: TRBJ2-7; cdr3_nt: TGTGCCAGCAGCGTAGGGCCGGGCTACGAGCAGTACTTC; cdr3_aa: CASSVGPGYEQYF
v_call: TRBV4-1; clone_size: few; d_call: TRBD2; j_call: TRBJ2-7; cdr3_nt: TGCGCCAGCAGCCAAGGGGGAGGGAGGGCTTCCTACGAGCAGTACTTC; cdr3_aa: CASSQGGGRASYEQYF
v_call: TRBV9; clone_size: NA; d_call: NA; j_call: TRBJ2-7; cdr3_nt: TGTGCCAGCAGCGTAGTGGCAGGGTCGGGCGAGCAGTACTTC; cdr3_aa: CASSVVAGSGEQYF
v_call: TRBV28; clone_size: NA; d_call: NA; j_call: TRBJ1-1; cdr3_nt: TGTGCCAGCAGTCCCGACAGGTCCACTGAAGCTTTCTTT; cdr3_aa: CASSPDRSTEAFF
v_call: TRBV28; clone_size: NA; d_call: TRBD1; j_call: TRBJ1-5; cdr3_nt: TGTGCCAGCAATACAGGGGTTCGCAATCAGCCCCAGCATTTT; cdr3_aa: CASNTGVRNQPQHF
v_call: TRBV5-5; clone_size: NA; d_call: TRBD1; j_call: TRBJ2-1; cdr3_nt: TGTGCCAGCAGCTTGGGACAGGGGGCCTACAATGAGCAGTTCTTC; cdr3_aa: CASSLGQGAYNEQFF
v_call: TRBV29-1; clone_size: NA; d_call: NA; j_call: TRBJ2-2; cdr3_nt: TGCAGCGTTGAAATCCGCCCCGGGGAGCTGTTTTTT; cdr3_aa: CSVEIRPGELFF
v_call: TRBV7-9; clone_size: few; d_call: TRBD1; j_call: TRBJ2-2; cdr3_nt: TGTGCCAGCAGCTTGGGACAGGGAACGAACACCGGGGAGCTGTTTTTT; cdr3_aa: CASSLGQGTNTGELFF
v_call: TRBV6-5; clone_size: NA; d_call: TRBD1; j_call: TRBJ1-5; cdr3_nt: TGTGCCAGCAGGTTGACAGGGGGGTCAGATCAGCCCCAGCATTTT; cdr3_aa: CASRLTGGSDQPQHF
v_call: TRBV5-5; clone_size: NA; d_call: NA; j_call: TRBJ1-1; cdr3_nt: TGTGCCAGCAGCTTGGCGGGCGGTCGAGCTTTCTTT; cdr3_aa: CASSLAGGRAFF
v_call: TRBV14; clone_size: once; d_call: NA; j_call: TRBJ2-2; cdr3_nt: TGTGCCAGCAGCCGGTTGGGGAGAGTGAACACCGGGGAGCTGTTTTTT; cdr3_aa: CASSRLGRVNTGELFF
v_call: TRBV25-1; clone_size: NA; d_call: NA; j_call: TRBJ1-1; cdr3_nt: TGTGCCAGCATGGCGGTGGGGGTATTGAACACTGAAGCTTTCTTT; cdr3_aa: CASMAVGVLNTEAFF
v_call: TRBV29-1; clone_size: NA; d_call: TRBD1; j_call: TRBJ1-1; cdr3_nt: TGCAGCGTTGGACAGGGGGTTAGGACTGAAGCTTTCTTT; cdr3_aa: CSVGQGVRTEAFF
v_call: TRBV7-6; clone_size: NA; d_call: NA; j_call: TRBJ2-3; cdr3_nt: TGTGCCAGCAGCTTGAGTCTTAGCACAGATACGCAGTATTTT; cdr3_aa: CASSLSLSTDTQYF
v_call: TRBV11-2; clone_size: NA; d_call: NA; j_call: TRBJ2-7; cdr3_nt: TGTGCCAGCAGCCGAGCCGTAGCTCCAACCTACGAGCAGTACTTC; cdr3_aa: CASSRAVAPTYEQYF
v_call: TRBV2; clone_size: NA; d_call: NA; j_call: TRBJ2-2; cdr3_nt: TGTGCCAGCAGTGTAGTACGTGTTTCCGACACCGGGGAGCTGTTTTTT; cdr3_aa: CASSVVRVSDTGELFF
v_call: TRBV9; clone_size: NA; d_call: TRBD1; j_call: TRBJ2-1; cdr3_nt: TGTGCCAGCAGCCCCGGGGCGGGACAGGGGATATGGGAGCAGTTCTTC; cdr3_aa: CASSPGAGQGIWEQFF
v_call: TRBV19; clone_size: NA; d_call: NA; j_call: TRBJ1-1; cdr3_nt: TGTGCCAGTAGTATCGGAAAGCCGAACACTGAAGCTTTCTTT; cdr3_aa: CASSIGKPNTEAFF
v_call: TRBV5-1; clone_size: NA; d_call: NA; j_call: TRBJ2-2; cdr3_nt: TGCGCCAGCAGCGCGGGACTTCTCGCCGGGGAGCTGTTTTTT; cdr3_aa: CASSAGLLAGELFF
v_call: TRBV19; clone_size: NA; d_call: TRBD2; j_call: TRBJ2-1; cdr3_nt: TGTGCCAGTAGTGGGGGCGGGAGGGCCATTTACAATGAGCAGTTCTTC; cdr3_aa: CASSGGGRAIYNEQFF
v_call: TRBV2; clone_size: NA; d_call: TRBD2; j_call: TRBJ2-4; cdr3_nt: TGTGCCAGCATGATCCAGAGCGGGGGCAAAAACATTCAGTACTTC; cdr3_aa: CASMIQSGGKNIQYF
v_call: TRBV5-4; clone_size: NA; d_call: NA; j_call: TRBJ2-4; cdr3_nt: TGTGCCAGCAGCTTGGCGGATTCAGTGCTAGCCAAAAACATTCAGTACTTC; cdr3_aa: CASSLADSVLAKNIQYF
v_call: TRBV27; clone_size: NA; d_call: TRBD2; j_call: TRBJ2-7; cdr3_nt: TGTGCCAGCAGACTAGCGGGAGGGCCGGGGGAGCAGTACTTC; cdr3_aa: CASRLAGGPGEQYF
v_call: TRBV7-6; clone_size: NA; d_call: NA; j_call: TRBJ1-1; cdr3_nt: TGTGCCAGCAGCTTATCCCAGGGAGGGATCACTGAAGCTTTCTTT; cdr3_aa: CASSLSQGGITEAFF
v_call: TRBV6-5; clone_size: once; d_call: TRBD1; j_call: TRBJ1-1; cdr3_nt: TGTGCCAGCAGGGGACAGGGAGGGACTGAAGCTTTCTTT; cdr3_aa: CASRGQGGTEAFF
v_call: TRBV10-2; clone_size: NA; d_call: NA; j_call: TRBJ2-7; cdr3_nt: TGCGCCAGCAGTGAGATAAGGGGCGAGCAGTACTTC; cdr3_aa: CASSEIRGEQYF
v_call: TRBV28; clone_size: NA; d_call: TRBD1; j_call: TRBJ2-3; cdr3_nt: TGTGCCAGCAGCAGGAGGGACAGGGGGCGCCCAGATACGCAGTATTTT; cdr3_aa: CASSRRDRGRPDTQYF
v_call: TRBV29-1; clone_size: NA; d_call: TRBD1; j_call: TRBJ2-7; cdr3_nt: TGCAGCGTTCGGACAGGGGGATCCTACGAGCAGTACTTC; cdr3_aa: CSVRTGGSYEQYF
v_call: TRBV2; clone_size: once; d_call: TRBD2; j_call: TRBJ2-1; cdr3_nt: TGTGCCAGCAGTGTACCAGCGGGAATCGATGAGCAGTTCTTC; cdr3_aa: CASSVPAGIDEQFF
v_call: TRBV5-4; clone_size: NA; d_call: NA; j_call: TRBJ2-1; cdr3_nt: TGTGCCAGCAGCTTCGGGACTGACTACAATGAGCAGTTCTTC; cdr3_aa: CASSFGTDYNEQFF
v_call: TRBV5-4; clone_size: NA; d_call: NA; j_call: TRBJ2-5; cdr3_nt: TGTGCCAGCAGCTTGTGGGAAGAGACCCAGTACTTC; cdr3_aa: CASSLWEETQYF
v_call: TRBV10-3; clone_size: once; d_call: TRBD1; j_call: TRBJ2-7; cdr3_nt: TGTGCCATCAGTGAGGGGACCGGGACAGGGAAATCCTACGAGCAGTACTTC; cdr3_aa: CAISEGTGTGKSYEQYF
v_call: TRBV5-1; clone_size: NA; d_call: TRBD1; j_call: TRBJ1-1; cdr3_nt: TGCGCCAGCAGCTTGGGGGGGACAGCGAACACTGAAGCTTTCTTT; cdr3_aa: CASSLGGTANTEAFF
v_call: TRBV7-9; clone_size: few; d_call: NA; j_call: TRBJ1-5; cdr3_nt: TGTGCCAGCAGCGGGGACGGTAGCAATCAGCCCCAGCATTTT; cdr3_aa: CASSGDGSNQPQHF
v_call: TRBV18; clone_size: NA; d_call: NA; j_call: TRBJ2-7; cdr3_nt: TGTGCCAGCTCACCAAATCGTGCCTCCTACGAGCAGTACTTC; cdr3_aa: CASSPNRASYEQYF
v_call: TRBV5-1; clone_size: NA; d_call: NA; j_call: TRBJ1-2; cdr3_nt: TGCGCCAGCAGCTTGGCTGGGGGGCTTAATGGCTACACCTTC; cdr3_aa: CASSLAGGLNGYTF
v_call: TRBV29-1; clone_size: NA; d_call: TRBD1; j_call: TRBJ1-5; cdr3_nt: TGCAGCGTTATGGACAGGGGTGGTCAGCCCCAGCATTTT; cdr3_aa: CSVMDRGGQPQHF
v_call: TRBV7-9; clone_size: NA; d_call: NA; j_call: TRBJ2-7; cdr3_nt: TGTGCCAGCAGCTTAAGGTCGGGTTCGAACGAGCAGTACTTC; cdr3_aa: CASSLRSGSNEQYF
v_call: TRBV28; clone_size: NA; d_call: NA; j_call: TRBJ2-2; cdr3_nt: TGTGCCAGCGCCGGGCTCCCGAACACCGGGGAGCTGTTTTTT; cdr3_aa: CASAGLPNTGELFF
v_call: TRBV10-1; clone_size: NA; d_call: TRBD1; j_call: TRBJ2-4; cdr3_nt: TGCGCCAGCAGTGGGGACAGGGTCGAAAACATTCAGTACTTC; cdr3_aa: CASSGDRVENIQYF
v_call: TRBV18; clone_size: NA; d_call: NA; j_call: TRBJ2-1; cdr3_nt: TGTGCCAGCTCACAAGACCCGGCGTCCTACAATGAGCAGTTCTTC; cdr3_aa: CASSQDPASYNEQFF
v_call: TRBV5-4; clone_size: NA; d_call: NA; j_call: TRBJ2-7; cdr3_nt: TGTGCCAGCAGCCCGGGAGACTCCTACGAGCAGTACTTC; cdr3_aa: CASSPGDSYEQYF
v_call: TRBV15; clone_size: NA; d_call: TRBD2; j_call: TRBJ2-5; cdr3_nt: TGTGCCACCTCCCCGAGGCTAGCGGGAAGGGGAGAGACCCAGTACTTC; cdr3_aa: CATSPRLAGRGETQYF
v_call: TRBV28; clone_size: few; d_call: TRBD1; j_call: TRBJ2-5; cdr3_nt: TGTGCCAGCAGCAACAGGGGGCGGGAGACCCAGTACTTC; cdr3_aa: CASSNRGRETQYF
v_call: TRBV19; clone_size: once; d_call: NA; j_call: TRBJ1-5; cdr3_nt: TGTGCCACCACGTTTGGCAGGGGTGGTTTCCAGCCCCAGCATTTT; cdr3_aa: CATTFGRGGFQPQHF
v_call: TRBV18; clone_size: NA; d_call: NA; j_call: TRBJ2-4; cdr3_nt: TGTGCCAGCTCACCACTCAGCGGAGGAACGAAAAACATTCAGTACTTC; cdr3_aa: CASSPLSGGTKNIQYF